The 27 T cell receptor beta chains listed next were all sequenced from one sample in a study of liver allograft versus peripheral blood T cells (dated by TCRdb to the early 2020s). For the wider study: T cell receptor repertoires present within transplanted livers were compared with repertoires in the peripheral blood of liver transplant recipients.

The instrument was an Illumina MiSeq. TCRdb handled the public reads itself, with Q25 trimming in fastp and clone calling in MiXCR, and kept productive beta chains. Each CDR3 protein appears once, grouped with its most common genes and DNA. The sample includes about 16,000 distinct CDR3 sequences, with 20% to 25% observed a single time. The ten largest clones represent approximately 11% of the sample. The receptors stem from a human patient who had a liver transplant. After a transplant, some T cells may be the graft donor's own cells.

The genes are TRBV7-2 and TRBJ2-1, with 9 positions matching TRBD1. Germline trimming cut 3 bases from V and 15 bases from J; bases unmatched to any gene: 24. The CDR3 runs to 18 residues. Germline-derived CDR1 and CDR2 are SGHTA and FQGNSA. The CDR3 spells CASSFIQGAGALGVQGFF. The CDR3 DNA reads TGTGCCAGCAGCTTCATACAGGGGGCAGGGGCATTAGGGGTCCAAGGGTTCTTC.

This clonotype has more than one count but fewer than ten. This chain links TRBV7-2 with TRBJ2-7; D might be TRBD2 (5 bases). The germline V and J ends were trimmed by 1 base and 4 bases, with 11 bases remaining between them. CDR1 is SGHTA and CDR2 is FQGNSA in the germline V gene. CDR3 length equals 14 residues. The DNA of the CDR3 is TGTGCCAGCAGCTTAGGGGGAGTCGGATACGAGCAGTACTTC. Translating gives CASSLGGVGYEQYF.

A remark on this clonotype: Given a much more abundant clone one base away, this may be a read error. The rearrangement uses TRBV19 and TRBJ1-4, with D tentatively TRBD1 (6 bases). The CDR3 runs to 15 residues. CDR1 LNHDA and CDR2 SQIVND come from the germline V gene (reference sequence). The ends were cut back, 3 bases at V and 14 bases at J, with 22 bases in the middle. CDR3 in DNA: TGTGCCAGTAGTATGGGGGACAAAACGAGGGAGAACCTGTTTTTT. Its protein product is CASSMGDKTRENLFF.

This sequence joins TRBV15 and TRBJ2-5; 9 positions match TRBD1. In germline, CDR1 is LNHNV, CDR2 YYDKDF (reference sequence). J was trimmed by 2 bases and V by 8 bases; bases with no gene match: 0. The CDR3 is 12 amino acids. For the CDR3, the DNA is TGTGCCACCGGACAGGGGCAAGAGACCCAGTACTTC. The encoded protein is CATGQGQETQYF.

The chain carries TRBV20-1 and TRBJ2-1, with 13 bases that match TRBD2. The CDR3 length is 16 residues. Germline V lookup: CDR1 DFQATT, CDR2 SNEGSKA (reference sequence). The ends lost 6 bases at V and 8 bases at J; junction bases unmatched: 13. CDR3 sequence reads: CSAPNPTSGRKYEQFF. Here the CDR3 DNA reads TGCAGTGCCCCGAACCCGACTAGCGGGAGGAAGTATGAGCAGTTCTTC.

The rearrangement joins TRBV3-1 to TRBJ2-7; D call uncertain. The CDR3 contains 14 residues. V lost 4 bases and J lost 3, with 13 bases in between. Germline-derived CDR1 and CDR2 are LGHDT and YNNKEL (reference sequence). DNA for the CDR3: TGTGCCAGCAGCCCCCGAGGAACTCACTACGAGCAGTACTTC. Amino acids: CASSPRGTHYEQYF.

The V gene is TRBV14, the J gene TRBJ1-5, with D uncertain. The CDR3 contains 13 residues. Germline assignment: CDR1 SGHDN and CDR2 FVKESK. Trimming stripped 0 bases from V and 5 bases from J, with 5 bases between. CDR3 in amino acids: CASSQDLHQPQHF. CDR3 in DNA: TGTGCCAGCAGCCAAGATCTTCATCAGCCCCAGCATTTT.

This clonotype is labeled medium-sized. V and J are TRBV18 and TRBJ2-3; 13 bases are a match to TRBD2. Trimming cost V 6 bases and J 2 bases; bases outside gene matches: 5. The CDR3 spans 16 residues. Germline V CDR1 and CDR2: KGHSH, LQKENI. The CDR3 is CASSPGLAGVTDTQYF. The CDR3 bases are TGTGCCAGCTCTCCTGGACTAGCGGGGGTCACAGATACGCAGTATTTT.

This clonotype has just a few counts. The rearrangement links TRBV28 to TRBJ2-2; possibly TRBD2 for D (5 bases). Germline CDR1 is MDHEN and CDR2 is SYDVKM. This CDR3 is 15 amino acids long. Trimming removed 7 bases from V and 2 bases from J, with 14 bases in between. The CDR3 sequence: CASTLVGVNTGELFF. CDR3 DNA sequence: TGTGCCAGCACTCTGGTCGGGGTTAACACCGGGGAGCTGTTTTTT.

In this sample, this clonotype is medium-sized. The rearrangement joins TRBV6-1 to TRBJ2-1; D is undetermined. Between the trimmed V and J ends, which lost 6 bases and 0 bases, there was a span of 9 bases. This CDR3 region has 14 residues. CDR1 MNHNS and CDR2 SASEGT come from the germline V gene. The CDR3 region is CASSQVSSYNEQFF. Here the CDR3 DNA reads TGTGCCAGCAGCCAGGTGAGCTCCTACAATGAGCAGTTCTTC.

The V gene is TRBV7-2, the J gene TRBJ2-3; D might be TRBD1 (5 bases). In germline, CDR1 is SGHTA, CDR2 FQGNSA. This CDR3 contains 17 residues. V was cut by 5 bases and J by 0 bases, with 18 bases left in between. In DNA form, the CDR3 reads TGTGCCAGCAGCCTCGGTTCAGGGATAACTAGCACAGATACGCAGTATTTT. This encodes CASSLGSGITSTDTQYF.

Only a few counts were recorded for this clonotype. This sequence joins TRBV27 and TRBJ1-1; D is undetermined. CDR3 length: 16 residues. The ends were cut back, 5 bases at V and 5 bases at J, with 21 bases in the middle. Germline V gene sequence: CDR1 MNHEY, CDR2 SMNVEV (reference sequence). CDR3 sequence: CASSPRVLPSTTEAFF. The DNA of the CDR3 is TGTGCCAGCAGTCCCCGGGTCCTGCCCTCAACGACTGAAGCTTTCTTT.

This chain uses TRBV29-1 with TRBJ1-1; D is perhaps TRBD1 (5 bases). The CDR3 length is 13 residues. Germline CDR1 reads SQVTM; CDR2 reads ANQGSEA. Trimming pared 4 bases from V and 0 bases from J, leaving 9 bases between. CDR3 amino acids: CSVVGTMNTEAFF. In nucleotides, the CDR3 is TGCAGCGTTGTAGGGACCATGAACACTGAAGCTTTCTTT.

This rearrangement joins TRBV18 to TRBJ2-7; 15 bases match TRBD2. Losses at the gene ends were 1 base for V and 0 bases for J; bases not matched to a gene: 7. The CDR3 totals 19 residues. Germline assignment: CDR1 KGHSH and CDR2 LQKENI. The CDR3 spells CASSPLGTSGRSYSYEQYF. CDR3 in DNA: TGTGCCAGCTCACCACTAGGGACTAGCGGGAGGTCGTACTCCTACGAGCAGTACTTC.

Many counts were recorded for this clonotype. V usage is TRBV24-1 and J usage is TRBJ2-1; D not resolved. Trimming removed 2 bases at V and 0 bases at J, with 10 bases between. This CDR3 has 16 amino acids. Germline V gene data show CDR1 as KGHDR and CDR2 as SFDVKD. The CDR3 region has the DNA TGTGCCACCAGTGATTCTGGCCCAAGCTCCTACAATGAGCAGTTCTTC. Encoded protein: CATSDSGPSSYNEQFF.

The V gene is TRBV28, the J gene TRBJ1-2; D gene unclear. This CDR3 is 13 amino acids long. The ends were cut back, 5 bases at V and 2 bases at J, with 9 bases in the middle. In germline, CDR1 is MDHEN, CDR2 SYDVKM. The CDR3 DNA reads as TGTGCCAGCAGTCCACACCGGAACTATGGCTACACCTTC. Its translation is CASSPHRNYGYTF.

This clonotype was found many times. The CDR3 coding sequence is TGTGCCAGCAGCCCACCGGAAAAGGGTTATGGCTACACCTTC. This sequence encodes CASSPPEKGYGYTF. This chain links TRBV5-6 with TRBJ1-2, with D unclear. CDR1 is SGHDT and CDR2 is YYEEEE in the germline V gene. V lost 4 bases and J 5 bases, leaving 15 bases between the germline ends. This CDR3 region has 14 residues.

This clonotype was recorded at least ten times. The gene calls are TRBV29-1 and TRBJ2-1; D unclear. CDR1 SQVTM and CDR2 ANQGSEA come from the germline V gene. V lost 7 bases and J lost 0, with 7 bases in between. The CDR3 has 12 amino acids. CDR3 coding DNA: TGCAGCGGAGACCACTCCTACAATGAGCAGTTCTTC. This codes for CSGDHSYNEQFF.

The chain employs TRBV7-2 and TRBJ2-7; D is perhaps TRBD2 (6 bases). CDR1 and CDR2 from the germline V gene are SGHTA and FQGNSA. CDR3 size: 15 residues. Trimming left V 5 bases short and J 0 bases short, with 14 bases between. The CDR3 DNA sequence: TGTGCCAGCAGCCGGGACTTTTCCCGCTCCTACGAGCAGTACTTC. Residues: CASSRDFSRSYEQYF.

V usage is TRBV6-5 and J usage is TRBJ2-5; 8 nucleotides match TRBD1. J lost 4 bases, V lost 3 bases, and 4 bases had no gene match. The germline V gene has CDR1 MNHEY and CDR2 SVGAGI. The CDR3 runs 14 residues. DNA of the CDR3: TGTGCCAGCAGTTATCTCACAGGGGGAGAGACCCAGTACTTC. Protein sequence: CASSYLTGGETQYF.

CDR3 DNA: TGTGCCAGCAGCTTAGGGACTAGCGGGAGCAATGAGCAGTTCTTC. It yields the protein CASSLGTSGSNEQFF. The genes are TRBV7-9 and TRBJ2-1; 13 positions match TRBD2. CDR1 SEHNR and CDR2 FQNEAQ come from the germline V gene (reference sequence). With V trimmed by 1 base and J by 6 bases, 0 bases remained unmatched. This CDR3 spans 15 amino acids.

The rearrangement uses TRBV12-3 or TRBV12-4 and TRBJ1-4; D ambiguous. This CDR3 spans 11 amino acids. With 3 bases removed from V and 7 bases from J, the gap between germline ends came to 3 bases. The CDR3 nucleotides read TGTGCCAGCAGTTTTGGTGAAAAACTGTTTTTT. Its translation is CASSFGEKLFF.

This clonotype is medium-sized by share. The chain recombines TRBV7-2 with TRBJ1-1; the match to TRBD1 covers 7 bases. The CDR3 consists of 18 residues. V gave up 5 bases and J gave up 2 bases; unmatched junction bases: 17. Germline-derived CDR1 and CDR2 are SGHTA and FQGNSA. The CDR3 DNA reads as TGTGCCAGCAGCCCGGGAGGGGGCTTAAGGGTGTTTAACACTGAAGCTTTCTTT. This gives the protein CASSPGGGLRVFNTEAFF.

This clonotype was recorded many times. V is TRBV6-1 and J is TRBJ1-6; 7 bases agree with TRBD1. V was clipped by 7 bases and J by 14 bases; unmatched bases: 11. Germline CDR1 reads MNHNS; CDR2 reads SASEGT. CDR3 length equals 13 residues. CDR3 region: CASIPLQGSTLHF. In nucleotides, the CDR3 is TGTGCCAGCATTCCGTTACAGGGGTCAACCCTCCACTTT.

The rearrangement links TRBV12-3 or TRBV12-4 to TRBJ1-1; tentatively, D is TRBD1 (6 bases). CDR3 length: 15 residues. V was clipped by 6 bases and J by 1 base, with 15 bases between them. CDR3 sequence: CASRPMGGRNTEAFF. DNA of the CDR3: TGTGCCAGCAGACCTATGGGGGGGCGGAACACTGAAGCTTTCTTT.

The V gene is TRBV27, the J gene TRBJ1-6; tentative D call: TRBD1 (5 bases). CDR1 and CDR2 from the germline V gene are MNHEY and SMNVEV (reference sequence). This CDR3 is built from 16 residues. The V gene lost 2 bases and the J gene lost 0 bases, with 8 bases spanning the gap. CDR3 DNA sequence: TGTGCCAGCAGTTTAGAGGGGAGCTCCTATAATTCACCCCTCCACTTT. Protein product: CASSLEGSSYNSPLHF.

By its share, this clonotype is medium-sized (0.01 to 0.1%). The CDR3 is CASSPDRVEKLFF. CDR3 sequence (DNA): TGTGCCAGCTCACCAGACAGGGTTGAAAAACTGTTTTTT. The chain links TRBV18 to TRBJ1-4, with 7 nucleotides matching TRBD1. V lost 2 bases, J lost 7 bases, and 1 base stayed unmatched. Germline V gene data show CDR1 as KGHSH and CDR2 as LQKENI. The CDR3 contains 13 residues. The whole variable domain, remainder taken from reference TRBV18 and TRBJ1-4, is NAGVMQNPRHLVRRRGQEARLRCSPMKGHSHVYWYRQLPEEGLKFMVYLQKENIIDESGMPKERFSAEFPKEGPSILRIQQVVRGDSAAYFCASSPDRVEKLFFGSGTQLSVL.